This T cell receptor (beta chain) is drawn from a study of blood T cell repertoires in COVID-19. Study-wide background: Sites in the United States, Italy and Spain provided acute and convalescent COVID-19 samples. PBMCs, B-cell-depleted T cells, or T cells provided the cDNA or gDNA that made up the material.

Authors' data handling: Amplification with reference gene primers provided the estimates of nucleated cell counts. The assay was immunoSEQ multiplex PCR, and TCRdb's table has in-frame clones only and misses some. That table is the source of V, J and clone size, and D and trimming were worked out from the DNA. The table shows roughly 150,000 clones, with more than 80% occurring only once. The CDR3 contains 15 residues. Germline V gene lookup returns CDR1 SGHVS and CDR2 FQNEAQ. Trimming removed 1 base from V and 4 bases from J, with 8 bases in between. The chain has TRBV7-8 and TRBJ1-6, with a possible D match to TRBD1 (6 bases). Sample: peripheral blood. This sequence was found in a man aged 60-69 years with acute or convalescent COVID-19. The CDR3 region is CASSLGQAYNSPLHF. The CDR3 nucleotides read TGTGCCAGCAGCTTAGGACAGGCTTATAATTCACCCCTCCACTTT.